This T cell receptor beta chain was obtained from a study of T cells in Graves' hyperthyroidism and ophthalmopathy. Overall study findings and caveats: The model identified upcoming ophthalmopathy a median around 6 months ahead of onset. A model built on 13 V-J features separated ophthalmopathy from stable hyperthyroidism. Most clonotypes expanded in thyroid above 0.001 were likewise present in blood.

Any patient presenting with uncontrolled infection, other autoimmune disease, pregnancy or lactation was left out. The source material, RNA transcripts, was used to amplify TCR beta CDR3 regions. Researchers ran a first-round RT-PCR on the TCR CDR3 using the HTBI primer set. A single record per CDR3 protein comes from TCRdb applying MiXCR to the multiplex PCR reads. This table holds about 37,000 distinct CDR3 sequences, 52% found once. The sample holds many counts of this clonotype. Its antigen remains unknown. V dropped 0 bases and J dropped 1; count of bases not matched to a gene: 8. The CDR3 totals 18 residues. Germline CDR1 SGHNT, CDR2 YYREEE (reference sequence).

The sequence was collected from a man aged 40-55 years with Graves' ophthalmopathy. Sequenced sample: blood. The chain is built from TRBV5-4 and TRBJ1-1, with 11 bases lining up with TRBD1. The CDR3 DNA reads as TGTGCCAGCAGCTTGGCGGGGGGGACAGGGGGAGAGAACACTGAAGCTTTCTTT. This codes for CASSLAGGTGGENTEAFF.